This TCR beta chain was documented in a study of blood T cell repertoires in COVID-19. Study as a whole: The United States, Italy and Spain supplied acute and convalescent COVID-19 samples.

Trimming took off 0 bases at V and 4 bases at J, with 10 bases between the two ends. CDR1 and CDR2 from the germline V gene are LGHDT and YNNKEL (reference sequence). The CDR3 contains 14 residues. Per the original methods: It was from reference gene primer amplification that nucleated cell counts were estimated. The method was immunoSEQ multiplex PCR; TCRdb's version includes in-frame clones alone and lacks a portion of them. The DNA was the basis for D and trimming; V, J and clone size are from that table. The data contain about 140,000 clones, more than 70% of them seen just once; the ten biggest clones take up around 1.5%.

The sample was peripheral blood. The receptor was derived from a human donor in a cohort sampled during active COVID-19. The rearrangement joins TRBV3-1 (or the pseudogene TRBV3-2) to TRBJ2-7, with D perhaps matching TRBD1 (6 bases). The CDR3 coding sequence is TGTGCCAGCAGCCAAGAATGGCAGGGGTACGAGCAGTACTTC. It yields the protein CASSQEWQGYEQYF.